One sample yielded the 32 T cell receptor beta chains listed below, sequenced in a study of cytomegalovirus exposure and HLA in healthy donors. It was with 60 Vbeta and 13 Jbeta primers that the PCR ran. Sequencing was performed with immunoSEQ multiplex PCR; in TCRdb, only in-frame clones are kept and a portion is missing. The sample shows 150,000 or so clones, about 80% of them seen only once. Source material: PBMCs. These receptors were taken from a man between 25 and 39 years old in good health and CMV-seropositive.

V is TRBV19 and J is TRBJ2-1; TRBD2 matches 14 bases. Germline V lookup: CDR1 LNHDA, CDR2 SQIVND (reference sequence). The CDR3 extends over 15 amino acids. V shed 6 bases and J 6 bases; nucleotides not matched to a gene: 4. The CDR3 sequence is CASSPTSGRGNEQFF. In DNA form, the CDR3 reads TGTGCCAGTAGCCCGACTAGCGGGAGGGGCAATGAGCAGTTCTTC. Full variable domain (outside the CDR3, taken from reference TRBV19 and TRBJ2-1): DGGITQSPKYLFRKEGQNVTLSCEQNLNHDAMYWYRQDPGQGLRLIYYSQIVNDFQKGDIAEGYSVSREKKESFPLTVTSAQKNPTAFYLCASSPTSGRGNEQFFGPGTRLTVL.

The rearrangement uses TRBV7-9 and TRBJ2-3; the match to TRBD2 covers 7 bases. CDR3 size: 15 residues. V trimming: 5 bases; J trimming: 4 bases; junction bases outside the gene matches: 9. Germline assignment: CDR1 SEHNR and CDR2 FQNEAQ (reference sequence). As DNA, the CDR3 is TGTGCCAGCAGCCCGTCACTAGCGAGGGCAGATACGCAGTATTTT. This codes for CASSPSLARADTQYF.

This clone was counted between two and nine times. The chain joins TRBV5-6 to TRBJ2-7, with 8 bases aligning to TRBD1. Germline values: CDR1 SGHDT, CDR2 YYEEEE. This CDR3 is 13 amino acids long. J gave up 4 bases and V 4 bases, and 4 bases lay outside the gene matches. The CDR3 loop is CASSGQGAYEQYF. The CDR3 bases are TGTGCCAGCAGCGGGCAGGGGGCTTACGAGCAGTACTTC.

DNA of the CDR3: TGTGCCAGCAGCGAGTACAGGGAAAACACTGAAGCTTTCTTT. Its translation: CASSEYRENTEAFF. J is TRBJ1-1 and V is TRBV9; D perhaps matches TRBD1 (6 bases). This CDR3 comprises 14 residues. Looked up from germline, CDR1 is SGDLS and CDR2 is YYNGEE. V shed 3 bases and J shed 2 bases, with 11 bases lying between them.

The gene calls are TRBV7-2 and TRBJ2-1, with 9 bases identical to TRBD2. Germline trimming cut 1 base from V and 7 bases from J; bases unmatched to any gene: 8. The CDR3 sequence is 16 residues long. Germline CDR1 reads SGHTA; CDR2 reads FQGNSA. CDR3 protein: CASSLGSGGRGNEQFF. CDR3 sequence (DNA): TGTGCCAGCAGCTTAGGTAGCGGGGGTAGGGGGAATGAGCAGTTCTTC.

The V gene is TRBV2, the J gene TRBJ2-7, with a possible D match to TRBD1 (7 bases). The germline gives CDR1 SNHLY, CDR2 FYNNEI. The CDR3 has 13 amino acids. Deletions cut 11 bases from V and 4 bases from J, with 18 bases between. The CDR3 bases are TGTGCCGGGGGGACAGTAGAATCTTACGAGCAGTACTTC. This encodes CAGGTVESYEQYF. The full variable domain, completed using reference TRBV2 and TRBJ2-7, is EPEVTQTPSHQVTQMGQEVILRCVPISNHLYFYWYRQILGQKVEFLVSFYNNEISEKSEIFDDQFSVERPDGSNFTLKIRSTKLEDSAMYFCAGGTVESYEQYFGPGTRLTVT.

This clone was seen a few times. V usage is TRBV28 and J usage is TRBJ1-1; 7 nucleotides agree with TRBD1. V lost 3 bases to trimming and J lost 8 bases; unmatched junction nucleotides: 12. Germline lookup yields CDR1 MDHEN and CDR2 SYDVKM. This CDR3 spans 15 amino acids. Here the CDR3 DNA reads TGTGCCAGCAGTTTGTCCGACAGGGACGTAGCGGAAGCTTTCTTT. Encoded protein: CASSLSDRDVAEAFF.

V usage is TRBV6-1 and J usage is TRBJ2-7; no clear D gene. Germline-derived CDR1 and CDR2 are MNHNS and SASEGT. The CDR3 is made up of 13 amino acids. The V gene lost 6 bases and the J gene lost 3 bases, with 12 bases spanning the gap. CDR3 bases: TGTGCCAGCAGCATCTACTTCGGCTACGAGCAGTACTTC. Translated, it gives CASSIYFGYEQYF.

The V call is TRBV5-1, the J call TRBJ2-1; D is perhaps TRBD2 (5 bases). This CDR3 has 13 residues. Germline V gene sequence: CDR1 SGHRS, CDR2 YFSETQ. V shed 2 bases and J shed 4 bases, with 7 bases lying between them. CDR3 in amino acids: CASSLSGYNEQFF. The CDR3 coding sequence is TGCGCCAGCAGCTTAAGCGGTTACAATGAGCAGTTCTTC.

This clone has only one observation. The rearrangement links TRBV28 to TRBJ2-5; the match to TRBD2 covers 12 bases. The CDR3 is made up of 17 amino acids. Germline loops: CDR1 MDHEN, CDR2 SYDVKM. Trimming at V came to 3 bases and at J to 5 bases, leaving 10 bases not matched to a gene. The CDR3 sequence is CASSLERLAGDEETQYF. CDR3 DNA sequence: TGTGCCAGCAGTTTGGAGCGACTAGCGGGGGATGAGGAGACCCAGTACTTC.

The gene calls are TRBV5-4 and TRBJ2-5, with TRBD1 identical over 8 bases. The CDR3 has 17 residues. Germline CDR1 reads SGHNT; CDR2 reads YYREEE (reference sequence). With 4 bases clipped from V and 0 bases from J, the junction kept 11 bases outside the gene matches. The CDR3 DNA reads TGTGCCAGCAGCCACGGACAGGGTTCCCCGTACCAAGAGACCCAGTACTTC. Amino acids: CASSHGQGSPYQETQYF.

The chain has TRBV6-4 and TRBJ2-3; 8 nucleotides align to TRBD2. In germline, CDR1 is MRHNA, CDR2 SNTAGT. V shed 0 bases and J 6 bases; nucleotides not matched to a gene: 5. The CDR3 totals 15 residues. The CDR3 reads CASSDSTGGPDTQYF. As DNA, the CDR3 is TGTGCCAGCAGTGACTCTACGGGGGGGCCCGATACGCAGTATTTT.

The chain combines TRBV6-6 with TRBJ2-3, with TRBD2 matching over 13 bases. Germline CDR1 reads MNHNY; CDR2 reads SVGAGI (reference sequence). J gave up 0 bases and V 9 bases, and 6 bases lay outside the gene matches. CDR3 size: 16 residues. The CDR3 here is CASAGTSGASTDTQYF. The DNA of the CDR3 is TGTGCCAGTGCCGGGACTAGCGGGGCTAGCACAGATACGCAGTATTTT.

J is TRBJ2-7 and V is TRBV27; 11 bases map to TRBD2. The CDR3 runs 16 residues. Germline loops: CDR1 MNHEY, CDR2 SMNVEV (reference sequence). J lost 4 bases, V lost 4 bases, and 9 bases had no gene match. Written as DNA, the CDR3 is TGTGCCAGCAGTTCTCATCACCGGACTAGCGGGTACGAGCAGTACTTC. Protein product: CASSSHHRTSGYEQYF.

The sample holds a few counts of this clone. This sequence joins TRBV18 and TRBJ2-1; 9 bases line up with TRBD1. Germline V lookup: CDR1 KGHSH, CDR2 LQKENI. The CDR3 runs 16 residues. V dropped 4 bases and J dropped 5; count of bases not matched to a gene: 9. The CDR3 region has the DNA TGTGCCAGCTCACTAACCGGGACAGGGCAAAACAATGAGCAGTTCTTC. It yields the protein CASSLTGTGQNNEQFF.

The CDR3: CASSLGSGTGDSPLHF. The DNA for the CDR3 is TGCGCCAGCAGCTTGGGGTCCGGGACAGGGGACTCACCCCTCCACTTT. The rearrangement uses TRBV5-1 and TRBJ1-6; TRBD1 matches 10 bases. V lost 0 bases to trimming and J lost 10 bases; unmatched junction nucleotides: 7. This CDR3 is built from 16 residues. CDR1 is SGHRS, CDR2 YFSETQ, per germline.

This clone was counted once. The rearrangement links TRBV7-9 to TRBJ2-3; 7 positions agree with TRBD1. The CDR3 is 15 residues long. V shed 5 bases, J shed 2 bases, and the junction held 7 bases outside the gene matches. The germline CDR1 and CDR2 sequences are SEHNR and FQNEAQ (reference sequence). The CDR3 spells CASSRRDRYTDTQYF. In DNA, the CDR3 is TGTGCCAGCAGCCGCCGGGACAGATACACAGATACGCAGTATTTT.

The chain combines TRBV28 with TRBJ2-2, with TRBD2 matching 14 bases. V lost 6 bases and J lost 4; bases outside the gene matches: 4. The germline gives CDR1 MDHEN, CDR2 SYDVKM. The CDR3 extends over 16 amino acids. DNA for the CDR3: TGTGCCAGCAGGCCCGGGACTAGCGGGAGCACCGGGGAGCTGTTTTTT. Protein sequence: CASRPGTSGSTGELFF.

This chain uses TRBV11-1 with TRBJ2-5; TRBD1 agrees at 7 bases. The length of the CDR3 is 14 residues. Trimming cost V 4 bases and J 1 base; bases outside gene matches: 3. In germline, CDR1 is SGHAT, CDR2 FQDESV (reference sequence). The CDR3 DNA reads TGTGCCAGCAGCTACAACAGGGGCCAAGAGACCCAGTACTTC. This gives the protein CASSYNRGQETQYF.

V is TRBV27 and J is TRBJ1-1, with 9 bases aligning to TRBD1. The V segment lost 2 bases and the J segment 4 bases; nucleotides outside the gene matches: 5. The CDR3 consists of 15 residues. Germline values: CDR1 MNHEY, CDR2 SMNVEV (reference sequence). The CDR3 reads CASSLNRGRGTEAFF. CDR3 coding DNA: TGTGCCAGCAGTTTAAACAGGGGGCGAGGCACTGAAGCTTTCTTT.

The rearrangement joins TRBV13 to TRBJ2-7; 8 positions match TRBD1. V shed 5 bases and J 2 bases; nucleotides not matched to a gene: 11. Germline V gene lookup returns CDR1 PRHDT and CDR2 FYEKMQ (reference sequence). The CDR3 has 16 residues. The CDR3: CASSLFGAGGTYEQYF. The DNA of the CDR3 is TGTGCCAGCAGCCTATTCGGGGCAGGGGGCACCTACGAGCAGTACTTC.

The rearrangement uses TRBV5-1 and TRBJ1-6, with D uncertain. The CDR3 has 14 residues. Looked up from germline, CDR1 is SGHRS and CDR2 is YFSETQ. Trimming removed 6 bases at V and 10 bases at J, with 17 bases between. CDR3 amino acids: CASTSGRNGSPLHF. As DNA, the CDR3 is TGCGCCAGCACCTCCGGGAGGAATGGATCACCCCTCCACTTT. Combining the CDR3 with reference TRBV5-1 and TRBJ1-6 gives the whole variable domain KAGVTQTPRYLIKTRGQQVTLSCSPISGHRSVSWYQQTPGQGLQFLFEYFSETQRNKGNFPGRFSGRQFSNSRSEMNVSTLELGDSALYLCASTSGRNGSPLHFGNGTRLTVT.

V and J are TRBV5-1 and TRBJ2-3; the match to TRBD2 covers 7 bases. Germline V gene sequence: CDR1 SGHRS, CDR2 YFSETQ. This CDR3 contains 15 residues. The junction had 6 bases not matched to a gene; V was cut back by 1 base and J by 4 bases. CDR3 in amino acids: CASSLYGRKADTQYF. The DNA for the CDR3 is TGCGCCAGCAGCTTGTACGGGAGGAAGGCAGATACGCAGTATTTT.

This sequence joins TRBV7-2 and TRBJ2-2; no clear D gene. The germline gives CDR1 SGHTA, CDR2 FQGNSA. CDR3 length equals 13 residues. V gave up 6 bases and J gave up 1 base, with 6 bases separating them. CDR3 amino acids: CASSHKNTGELFF. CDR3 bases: TGTGCCAGCAGTCACAAGAACACCGGGGAGCTGTTTTTT.

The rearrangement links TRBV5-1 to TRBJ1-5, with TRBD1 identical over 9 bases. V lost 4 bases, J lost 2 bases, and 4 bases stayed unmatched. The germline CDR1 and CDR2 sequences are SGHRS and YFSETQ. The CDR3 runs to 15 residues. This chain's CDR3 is CASSHTGGGNQPQHF. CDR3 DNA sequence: TGCGCCAGCAGCCACACAGGGGGCGGCAATCAGCCCCAGCATTTT.

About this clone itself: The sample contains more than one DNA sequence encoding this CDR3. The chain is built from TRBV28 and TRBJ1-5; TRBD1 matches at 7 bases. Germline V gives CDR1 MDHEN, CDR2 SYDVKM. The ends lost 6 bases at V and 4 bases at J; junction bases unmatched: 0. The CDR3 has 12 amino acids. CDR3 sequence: CASRQGNQPQHF. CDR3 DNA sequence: TGTGCCAGCAGACAGGGGAATCAGCCCCAGCATTTT.

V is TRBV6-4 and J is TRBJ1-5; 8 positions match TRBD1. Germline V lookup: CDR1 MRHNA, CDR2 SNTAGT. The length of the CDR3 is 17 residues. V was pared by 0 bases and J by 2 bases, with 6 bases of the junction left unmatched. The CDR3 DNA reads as TGTGCCAGCAGTGACTCGATGGCAGGGGGCCGCAATCAGCCCCAGCATTTT. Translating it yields CASSDSMAGGRNQPQHF.

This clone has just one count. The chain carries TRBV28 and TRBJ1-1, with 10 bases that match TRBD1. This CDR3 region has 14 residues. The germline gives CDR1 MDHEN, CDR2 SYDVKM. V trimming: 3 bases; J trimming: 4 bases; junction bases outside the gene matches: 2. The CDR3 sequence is CASSLWDRGTEAFF. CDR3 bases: TGTGCCAGCAGTTTGTGGGACAGGGGCACTGAAGCTTTCTTT.

CDR3 sequence: CASSPDRGHTEAFF. In nucleotides, the CDR3 is TGTGCCAGCTCACCGGACAGGGGGCACACTGAAGCTTTCTTT. The V gene is TRBV18, the J gene TRBJ1-1; 11 bases map to TRBD1. With 3 bases clipped from V and 3 bases from J, the junction kept 0 bases outside the gene matches. Germline V gene data show CDR1 as KGHSH and CDR2 as LQKENI. This CDR3 comprises 14 residues.

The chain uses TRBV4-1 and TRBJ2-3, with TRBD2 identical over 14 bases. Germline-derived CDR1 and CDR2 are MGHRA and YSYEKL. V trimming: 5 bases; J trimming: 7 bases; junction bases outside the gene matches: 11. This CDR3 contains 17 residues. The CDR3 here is CASSYQQTSGRAYTQYF. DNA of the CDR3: TGCGCCAGCAGCTACCAGCAGACTAGCGGGAGGGCCTATACGCAGTATTTT.

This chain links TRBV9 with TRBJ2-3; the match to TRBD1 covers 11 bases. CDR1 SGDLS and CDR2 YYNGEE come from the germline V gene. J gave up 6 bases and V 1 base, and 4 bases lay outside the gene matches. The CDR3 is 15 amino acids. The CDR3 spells CASSVSGQGADTQYF. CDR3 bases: TGTGCCAGCAGCGTATCAGGACAGGGGGCGGATACGCAGTATTTT.

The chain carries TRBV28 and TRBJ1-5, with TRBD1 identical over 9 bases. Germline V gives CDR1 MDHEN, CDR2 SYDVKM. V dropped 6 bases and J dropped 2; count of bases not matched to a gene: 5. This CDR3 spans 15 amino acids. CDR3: CASSTGGAGNQPQHF. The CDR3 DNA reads TGTGCCAGCAGCACAGGGGGCGCTGGCAATCAGCCCCAGCATTTT.